The rows below give T cell receptor beta chains drawn from one sample of a study of blood T cell repertoires in COVID-19. Clones were read by immunoSEQ multiplex PCR, and TCRdb kept only the in-frame ones, dropping some. The data contain roughly 93,000 clones, 87% of them singletons. Sample: peripheral blood. The receptors here all came from a human donor in a cohort sampled during active COVID-19. The CDR3 runs from the conserved cysteine through the conserved F or W. The order of the fields is V gene, D gene, J gene, clone size, CDR3 DNA, CDR3 protein. The D gene is left open where the match is weak. Not all rows give a size; the values are once, few, many and, for expanded clones, a class.

>TRBV19|TRBD1|TRBJ1-1|NA
TGTGCCAGTACCTTAGGACAGGGGAACACTGAAGCTTTCTTT
CASTLGQGNTEAFF
>TRBV6-5|TRBD1|TRBJ2-1|once
TGTGCCAGCGCGACAGGGGGCCCCCAGGATGAGCAGTTCTTC
CASATGGPQDEQFF
>TRBV28|NA|TRBJ1-1|NA
TGTGCCAGCAGTTTAGAGAAAACTGAAGCTTTCTTT
CASSLEKTEAFF
>TRBV9|TRBD2|TRBJ2-2|NA
TGTGCCAGCAGCGTAGAGGGACTAGCTCCCGGGGAGCTGTTTTTT
CASSVEGLAPGELFF
>TRBV2|TRBD1|TRBJ1-2|NA
TGTGCCAGCAGCGCCGGGACAGACTATGGCTACACCTTC
CASSAGTDYGYTF
>TRBV9|TRBD2|TRBJ2-1|NA
TGTGCCAGCAGCCCCGGACTAGCGGGTACCCCTTACAATGAGCAGTTCTTC
CASSPGLAGTPYNEQFF
>TRBV27|TRBD2|TRBJ2-7|NA
TGTGCCAGCAAGGAGGCGGGAGGGCCAAAGGAGCAGTACTTC
CASKEAGGPKEQYF
>TRBV6-6|NA|TRBJ1-5|once
TGTGCCAGCAGTTACGCCCGAGATAGCAATCAGCCCCAGCATTTT
CASSYARDSNQPQHF
>TRBV28|TRBD1|TRBJ2-3|NA
TGTGCCAGCAGTACCGGGACAGGGACACATACGCAGTATTTT
CASSTGTGTHTQYF
>TRBV3-1/TRBV3-2|NA|TRBJ2-1|few
TGTGCCAGCAGCCCAAGAACAGCGGAGAGTTTTAGCTCCTACAATGAGCAGTTCTTC
CASSPRTAESFSSYNEQFF
>TRBV27|TRBD2|TRBJ2-3|NA
TGTGCCAGCAGCCTAGCGGGAGCAATCACAGATACGCAGTATTTT
CASSLAGAITDTQYF
>TRBV7-8|NA|TRBJ2-5|NA
TGTGCCAGCAGCTTAGACGGACTTATAGGAGAGACCCAGTACTTC
CASSLDGLIGETQYF
>TRBV5-5|TRBD1|TRBJ1-2|NA
TGTGCCAGCAGCTTGGGGCAGGGGGAGGACTATGGCTACACCTTC
CASSLGQGEDYGYTF
>TRBV11-1|TRBD2|TRBJ2-1|few
TGTGCCAGCAGCTTGACACGAGCGGGAGGCCCCTCAGACCAGTTCTTC
CASSLTRAGGPSDQFF
>TRBV7-9|TRBD2|TRBJ2-2|NA
TGTGCCAGCAGCTCCCTAGCGGGAGACACCGGGGAGCTGTTTTTT
CASSSLAGDTGELFF
>TRBV3-1/TRBV3-2|NA|TRBJ2-3|NA
TGTGCCAGCAGCCAAGGATGGACAGATAGTATAACAGATACGCAGTATTTT
CASSQGWTDSITDTQYF
>TRBV12-3/TRBV12-4|TRBD1|TRBJ1-1|NA
TGTGCCAGCAGTTCGACAGGGGGCACTGAAGCTTTCTTT
CASSSTGGTEAFF
>TRBV9|NA|TRBJ2-2|NA
TGTGCCAGCAGCCCAGGGGTAGGGGTCGGGGAGCTGTTTTTT
CASSPGVGVGELFF
>TRBV7-6|TRBD1|TRBJ1-2|NA
TGTGCCAGCAGCTTGGGGACAGGGCGATCTCATGGCTACACCTTC
CASSLGTGRSHGYTF
>TRBV7-2|NA|TRBJ2-7|NA
TGTGCCAGCAGCCCAGGGGGGACTTCCCCAGGGCAGTACTTC
CASSPGGTSPGQYF
>TRBV9|TRBD2|TRBJ2-3|NA
TGTGCCAGCAGCCCCGGGACTAGCATAAGAGATACGCAGTATTTT
CASSPGTSIRDTQYF
>TRBV11-2|TRBD1|TRBJ2-7|NA
TGTGCCAGCAGCTTAGTGGGGACAGGGAATTGGGAGCAGTACTTC
CASSLVGTGNWEQYF
>TRBV7-2|NA|TRBJ2-1|NA
TGTGCCAGCAGCGACCCGGGGGGCTATTTTGTCAGCTCCTACAATGAGCAGTTCTTC
CASSDPGGYFVSSYNEQFF
>TRBV6-4|TRBD1|TRBJ2-2|NA
TGTGCCAGCGCGGCAGGGGGCGCAAACGGGGAGCTGTTTTTT
CASAAGGANGELFF
>TRBV11-2|NA|TRBJ2-3|NA
TGTGCCAGCAGCCGCCAATCACAGGGAAGCACAGATACGCAGTATTTT
CASSRQSQGSTDTQYF